This is a list of T cell receptor beta chains from one sample in a study of blood T cell repertoires in COVID-19. The method was immunoSEQ multiplex PCR; TCRdb's version includes in-frame clones alone and lacks a portion of them. The top ten hold almost 6% of the sample, which has approximately 200,000 clones, more than 75% seen once. Input material: peripheral blood. The receptor set was obtained from a woman aged 40 to 55 with COVID-19, enrolled during active disease. The conserved cysteine and the conserved F or W are not part of the CDR3 here. D genes are given only for firm matches. Size is stated for part of the rows, as once, few or many counts, or as a class when the clone is expanded.

d_call,v_call,clone_size,cdr3_aa
.,TRBV5-6,many,ASSWGRGNTEAF
TRBD2,TRBV7-6,.,ASSTTSGDGTDTQY
.,TRBV3-1/TRBV3-2,.,ASSHSQAEYEQY
.,TRBV2,.,ASKRDITGGEKLF
.,TRBV18,.,ASSGTGILYGYT
.,TRBV6-5,.,ASSKGGGSYNEQF
TRBD2,TRBV29-1,.,SVDGGRLSYNEQF
.,TRBV18,.,ASSPEAGSQPQH
TRBD1,TRBV5-1,.,ASNQEQGARGYT
.,TRBV6-5,.,ASTSRLYNEQF
TRBD1,TRBV28,.,ASREGASPLH
.,TRBV3-1/TRBV3-2,.,ASSQAASEAF
.,TRBV2,few,ASSYQGTDTQY
TRBD1,TRBV6-5,.,ASRESRDRYLH
.,TRBV12-3/TRBV12-4,few,ASSLAGGQPQH
.,TRBV7-7,.,ASSLAGGGFTGELF
TRBD2,TRBV6-5,.,ASSYGGGTYEQY
TRBD1,TRBV5-1,.,ASSLRGITGDGYT
.,TRBV4-1,.,ASSRRQREAF
.,TRBV5-4,many,ASSLAPAAYEQY
.,TRBV5-1,.,ASSFTGTSMNTEAF
.,TRBV12-3/TRBV12-4,.,ASSPGVAYEQY
TRBD2,TRBV20-1,.,SASRLAGAYEQF
.,TRBV21-1,.,ASSKEGTGSGYGYT
.,TRBV7-2,.,ASTPRQVTNTGELF
TRBD1,TRBV12-5,.,ASGSGQGASDTQY
TRBD1,TRBV10-2,.,ASSRDRGDEQF
TRBD1,TRBV30,.,AWSVGTGGGFGPQH